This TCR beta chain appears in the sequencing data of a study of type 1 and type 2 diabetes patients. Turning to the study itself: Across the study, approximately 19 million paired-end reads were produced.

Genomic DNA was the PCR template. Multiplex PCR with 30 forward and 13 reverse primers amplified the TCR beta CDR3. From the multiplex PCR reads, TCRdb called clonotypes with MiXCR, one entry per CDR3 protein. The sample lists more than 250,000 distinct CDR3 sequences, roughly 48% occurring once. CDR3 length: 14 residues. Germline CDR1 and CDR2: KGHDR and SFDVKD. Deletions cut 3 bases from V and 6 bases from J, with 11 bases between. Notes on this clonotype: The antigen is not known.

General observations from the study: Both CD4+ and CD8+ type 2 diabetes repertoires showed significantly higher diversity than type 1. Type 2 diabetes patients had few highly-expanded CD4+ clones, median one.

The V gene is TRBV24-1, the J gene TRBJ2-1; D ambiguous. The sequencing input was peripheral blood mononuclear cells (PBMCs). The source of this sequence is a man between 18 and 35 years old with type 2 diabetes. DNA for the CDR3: TGTGCCACCAGTGATGTTAAACGGATCAATGAGCAGTTCTTC. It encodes CATSDVKRINEQFF.